One sample yielded the 32 T cell receptor beta chains listed below, sequenced in a study of blood T cell repertoires in COVID-19. Measured with immunoSEQ multiplex PCR; TCRdb has only the in-frame clones, and not every one. The table shows roughly 140,000 clones, with 80% to 90% occurring only once. Sequenced material: peripheral blood. These receptor sequences come from a woman in her fifties or sixties with acute or convalescent COVID-19.

The V call is TRBV7-9, the J call TRBJ1-5; no firm D call. The CDR3 length is 15 residues. Between the trimmed V and J ends, which lost 2 bases and 1 base, there was a span of 9 bases. Germline CDR1 SEHNR, CDR2 FQNEAQ (reference sequence). The CDR3: CASSLTGRSNQPQHF. The CDR3 DNA reads TGTGCCAGCAGCTTAACGGGAAGGAGCAATCAGCCCCAGCATTTT. The full variable domain, completed using reference TRBV7-9 and TRBJ1-5, is DTGVSQNPRHKITKRGQNVTFRCDPISEHNRLYWYRQTLGQGPEFLTYFQNEAQLEKSRLLSDRFSAERPKGSFSTLEIQRTEQGDSAMYLCASSLTGRSNQPQHFGDGTRLSIL.

The DNA for the CDR3 is TGCGCCAGCAGCGTGGCGACAGATACGCAGTATTTT. Translated, it gives CASSVATDTQYF. This chain connects TRBV5-1 to TRBJ2-3; D not certain. Germline CDR1 reads SGHRS; CDR2 reads YFSETQ. This CDR3 spans 12 amino acids. V gave up 4 bases and J gave up 3 bases, with 6 bases separating them.

This sequence joins TRBV4-1 and TRBJ2-1; 11 bases align to TRBD2. Germline V lookup: CDR1 MGHRA, CDR2 YSYEKL. V was clipped by 0 bases and J by 7 bases; unmatched bases: 5. CDR3 length: 16 residues. Here the CDR3 reads CASSQDALAGVNEQFF. DNA for the CDR3: TGCGCCAGCAGCCAAGATGCACTAGCGGGAGTTAATGAGCAGTTCTTC.

The table lists this clone with a count of one. J is TRBJ2-7 and V is TRBV18; possibly TRBD2 for D (6 bases). The germline gives CDR1 KGHSH, CDR2 LQKENI. The CDR3 length is 16 residues. The germline V and J ends were trimmed by 6 bases and 3 bases, with 21 bases remaining between them. Here the CDR3 DNA reads TGTGCCAGCTCCCCCTATGGGGGGTCTGGGGGCTACGAGCAGTACTTC. It is translated as CASSPYGGSGGYEQYF.

The chain employs TRBV19 and TRBJ2-3, with 10 bases lining up with TRBD2. The CDR3 extends over 18 amino acids. V trimming: 0 bases; J trimming: 3 bases; junction bases outside the gene matches: 9. Germline V gives CDR1 LNHDA, CDR2 SQIVND (reference sequence). CDR3 in DNA: TGTGCCAGTAGTATAGATTTGACACTAGCGGGACAGACAGATACGCAGTATTTT. Translated: CASSIDLTLAGQTDTQYF.

The rearrangement uses TRBV29-1 and TRBJ1-5; the D gene is possibly TRBD1 (6 bases). Trimming took off 6 bases at V and 10 bases at J, with 22 bases between the two ends. The germline V gene encodes CDR1 SQVTM and CDR2 ANQGSEA. The CDR3 spans 14 residues. The CDR3 reads CSVTAGTSTFPQHF. The CDR3 DNA is TGCAGCGTGACGGCCGGGACATCTACTTTCCCCCAGCATTTT.

The CDR3 sequence is CASRLRPSALRGGELFF. CDR3 nucleotide sequence: TGTGCCAGCAGGTTACGGCCTAGCGCCCTGCGAGGCGGGGAGCTGTTTTTT. The V and J genes are TRBV28 and TRBJ2-2, with D possibly TRBD2 on 6 matching bases. Between the trimmed V and J ends, which lost 6 bases and 7 bases, there was a span of 24 bases. The length of the CDR3 is 17 residues. Germline V gene sequence: CDR1 MDHEN, CDR2 SYDVKM.

The chain uses TRBV6-5 and TRBJ2-7, with a weak D call TRBD1 (7 bases). Germline assignment: CDR1 MNHEY and CDR2 SVGAGI. The germline V and J ends were trimmed by 6 bases and 9 bases, with 15 bases remaining between them. The CDR3 has 12 residues. CDR3 nucleotides: TGTGCCAGCAGGGCGGACAGGCGGGGGCAGTACTTC. As protein: CASRADRRGQYF.

The genes are TRBV6-5 and TRBJ2-5; weak D call: TRBD2 (6 bases). The germline V and J ends were trimmed by 8 bases and 5 bases, with 18 bases remaining between them. The CDR3 runs 14 residues. Germline values: CDR1 MNHEY, CDR2 SVGAGI. The CDR3 reads CASSPHLDYETQYF. The CDR3 DNA reads as TGTGCCAGCTCTCCCCATTTGGACTATGAGACCCAGTACTTC.

The CDR3 region has the DNA TGCGCCAGCAGCTTCGGACAGGGCGGGACCCAGTACTTC. It translates to CASSFGQGGTQYF. The chain uses TRBV5-1 and TRBJ2-5, with 8 bases identical to TRBD1. This CDR3 contains 13 residues. Germline assignment: CDR1 SGHRS and CDR2 YFSETQ. Trimming cost V 2 bases and J 7 bases; bases outside gene matches: 4.

V is TRBV6-6 and J is TRBJ2-7; TRBD2 might be the D (6 bases). The V and J ends lost 10 bases and 0 bases respectively, with 22 bases between them. Per germline, CDR1 MNHNY and CDR2 SVGAGI (reference sequence). The CDR3 is 16 amino acids. The CDR3 reads CATNPQGGASSYEQYF. CDR3 nucleotides: TGTGCCACCAACCCTCAGGGCGGGGCCAGCTCCTACGAGCAGTACTTC.

J is TRBJ2-7 and V is TRBV3-1 (or the pseudogene TRBV3-2), with 9 bases aligning to TRBD2. From germline, CDR1 is LGHDT and CDR2 YNNKEL (reference sequence). The trim removed 4 bases at V and 4 bases at J, leaving 8 bases unmatched. CDR3 length equals 15 residues. The CDR3 nucleotides read TGTGCCAGCAGCCCTATAGCGGGGGACGAATACGAGCAGTACTTC. Translation: CASSPIAGDEYEQYF.

The chain carries TRBV6-5 and TRBJ2-7, with 8 bases fitting TRBD2. The CDR3 sequence is 15 residues long. In germline, CDR1 is MNHEY, CDR2 SVGAGI. V was clipped by 6 bases and J by 7 bases; unmatched bases: 14. The CDR3 coding sequence is TGTGCCAGCAGCCTCGGACTAGCTGGCCCTTTGGAGCAGTACTTC. Protein product: CASSLGLAGPLEQYF.

J is TRBJ1-2 and V is TRBV6-4, with 7 bases lining up with TRBD1. CDR1 and CDR2 (germline): MRHNA, SNTAGT. Trimming took 5 bases from V and 3 from J; bases not matched to a gene: 3. This CDR3 has 13 amino acids. CDR3 DNA sequence: TGTGCCAGCAGTCCGGGACAGTACTATGGCTACACCTTC. This sequence encodes CASSPGQYYGYTF.

This clone was detected only once. The V gene is TRBV11-2, the J gene TRBJ2-3; 7 nucleotides align to TRBD2. The CDR3 contains 15 residues. In germline, CDR1 is SGHAT, CDR2 FQNNGV. J gave up 4 bases and V 5 bases, and 9 bases lay outside the gene matches. As DNA, the CDR3 is TGTGCCAGCAGCAGGACTAGTTTGCGTTCAGATACGCAGTATTTT. Translated, it gives CASSRTSLRSDTQYF. Complete variable domain (other parts from reference TRBV11-2 and TRBJ2-3): EAGVAQSPRYKIIEKRQSVAFWCNPISGHATLYWYQQILGQGPKLLIQFQNNGVVDDSQLPKDRFSAERLKGVDSTLKIQPAKLEDSAVYLCASSRTSLRSDTQYFGPGTRLTVL.

This clone appeared once. The V and J genes are TRBV18 and TRBJ2-5; the D gene is possibly TRBD2 (6 bases). The V gene's germline CDR1 is KGHSH and CDR2 LQKENI. The CDR3 loop spans 13 amino acids. The germline V and J ends were trimmed by 2 bases and 5 bases, with 9 bases remaining between them. In DNA form, the CDR3 reads TGTGCCAGCTCACCAATCCGGGAGGAGACCCAGTACTTC. Protein product: CASSPIREETQYF.

This clone was found once. This sequence joins TRBV12-5 and TRBJ1-2, with D possibly TRBD1 on 6 matching bases. V lost 3 bases, J lost 2 bases, and 7 bases lay in between. The CDR3 sequence is 13 residues long. Germline V gene sequence: CDR1 LGHNT, CDR2 FRNRAP. The CDR3 sequence: CASGFGQNYGYTF. As DNA, the CDR3 is TGTGCTAGTGGTTTCGGACAGAACTATGGCTACACCTTC.

V gene TRBV19 combines with J gene TRBJ2-3, with 8 bases aligning to TRBD2. V trimming: 7 bases; J trimming: 2 bases; junction bases outside the gene matches: 5. The germline gives CDR1 LNHDA, CDR2 SQIVND (reference sequence). This CDR3 is built from 14 residues. CDR3 sequence: CASNPGGNTDTQYF. CDR3 nucleotides: TGTGCCAGTAACCCGGGAGGGAACACAGATACGCAGTATTTT.

The chain combines TRBV9 with TRBJ2-5; D ambiguous. Germline-derived CDR1 and CDR2 are SGDLS and YYNGEE. V shed 0 bases and J shed 2 bases, with 11 bases lying between them. The CDR3 covers 15 residues. The CDR3 DNA follows: TGTGCCAGCAGCGTAGGGCAGGTAATACAAGAGACCCAGTACTTC. Translating it yields CASSVGQVIQETQYF.

The chain uses TRBV5-3 and TRBJ1-3; maybe TRBD1 (6 bases). TRBV5-3 is an ORF; its function is uncertain. Trimming removed 2 bases from V and 2 bases from J, with 11 bases in between. The CDR3 runs to 15 residues. The CDR3 region has the DNA TGTGCCAGAAGCTTTGTCCAGGGGCCTGGAAACACCATATATTTT. Protein: CARSFVQGPGNTIYF.

The chain uses TRBV5-1 and TRBJ2-5; 11 nucleotides line up with TRBD2. CDR3 length: 15 residues. Germline trimming cut 3 bases from V and 5 bases from J; bases unmatched to any gene: 6. Germline V CDR1 and CDR2: SGHRS, YFSETQ. The CDR3 DNA reads TGCGCCAGCAGCTATGGGACTAGCGGATCCGAGACCCAGTACTTC. Amino acids: CASSYGTSGSETQYF.

This clone showed up just a few times. The chain has TRBV19 and TRBJ1-1; 8 bases align to TRBD1. The V gene's germline CDR1 is LNHDA and CDR2 SQIVND (reference sequence). The V segment lost 11 bases and the J segment 0 bases; nucleotides outside the gene matches: 11. The CDR3 is 15 amino acids. The CDR3 DNA follows: TGTGCCTCTAGACAGGGGCCCTTCATGAACACTGAAGCTTTCTTT. Translated, it gives CASRQGPFMNTEAFF.

The chain joins TRBV5-1 to TRBJ2-5; 8 nucleotides align to TRBD1. The J segment lost 2 bases and the V segment lost 3 bases, leaving 3 bases of the junction unmatched. The CDR3 runs to 14 residues. Germline lookup yields CDR1 SGHRS and CDR2 YFSETQ. The CDR3 loop is CASSWGQVQETQYF. For the CDR3, the DNA is TGCGCCAGCAGCTGGGGACAGGTTCAAGAGACCCAGTACTTC.

The chain employs TRBV5-5 and TRBJ1-1, with D unresolved. Germline V lookup: CDR1 SGHKS, CDR2 YYEKEE (reference sequence). CDR3 length: 15 residues. V gave up 4 bases and J gave up 6 bases, with 19 bases separating them. CDR3: CASSPVPYSFPEAFF. In DNA form, the CDR3 reads TGTGCCAGCAGCCCTGTCCCCTACAGCTTTCCTGAAGCTTTCTTT.

The rearrangement uses TRBV10-3 and TRBJ1-2, with D maybe TRBD1 (6 bases). V dropped 5 bases and J dropped 4 bases, with 11 bases sitting between them. There are 13 residues in the CDR3. Germline V gives CDR1 ENHRY, CDR2 SYGVKD. The CDR3 loop reads CAISSTGSYGYTF. DNA for the CDR3: TGTGCCATCAGTTCGACAGGTTCCTATGGCTACACCTTC.

The chain couples TRBV6-6 to TRBJ2-2; 8 nucleotides align to TRBD2. The junction had 5 bases not matched to a gene; V was cut back by 5 bases and J by 3 bases. The CDR3 runs to 15 residues. The germline CDR1 and CDR2 sequences are MNHNY and SVGAGI (reference sequence). The CDR3 region has the DNA TGTGCCAGCAGTAACGGGGGGGCCGACACCGGGGAGCTGTTTTTT. Translation: CASSNGGADTGELFF.

The V gene is TRBV19, the J gene TRBJ1-6; no firm D call. V lost 4 bases and J lost 1, with 11 bases in between. Germline V gene sequence: CDR1 LNHDA, CDR2 SQIVND (reference sequence). The CDR3 consists of 16 residues. CDR3 nucleotides: TGTGCCAGTAGTACTATACTGCAATCCTATAATTCACCCCTCCACTTT. This codes for CASSTILQSYNSPLHF. Full variable domain (remainder filled in from reference TRBV19 and TRBJ1-6): DGGITQSPKYLFRKEGQNVTLSCEQNLNHDAMYWYRQDPGQGLRLIYYSQIVNDFQKGDIAEGYSVSREKKESFPLTVTSAQKNPTAFYLCASSTILQSYNSPLHFGNGTRLTVT.

The gene calls are TRBV6-5 and TRBJ2-1, with a tentative D call TRBD2 (5 bases). Germline-derived CDR1 and CDR2 are MNHEY and SVGAGI. CDR3 length: 16 amino acids. Trimming removed 0 bases from V and 1 base from J, with 10 bases in between. As DNA, the CDR3 is TGTGCCAGCAGTTACTCGAACTCGGGGTCCTACAATGAGCAGTTCTTC. Translation gives CASSYSNSGSYNEQFF.

V gene TRBV3-1 (or the pseudogene TRBV3-2) combines with J gene TRBJ2-1, with 11 bases identical to TRBD2. Germline V CDR1 and CDR2: LGHDT, YNNKEL (reference sequence). Trimming at V came to 5 bases and at J to 3 bases, leaving 6 bases not matched to a gene. The CDR3 is made up of 16 amino acids. The CDR3 nucleotides read TGTGCCAGCAGCACCATAGCGGGAGGGCTCTACAATGAGCAGTTCTTC. This gives the protein CASSTIAGGLYNEQFF.

This rearrangement joins TRBV9 to TRBJ2-5; D gene ambiguous. This CDR3 has 15 amino acids. CDR1 and CDR2 (germline): SGDLS, YYNGEE. V was cut by 0 bases and J by 2 bases, with 11 bases left in between. This CDR3 reads CASSVGQRPQETQYF. DNA of the CDR3: TGTGCCAGCAGCGTAGGTCAGCGTCCACAAGAGACCCAGTACTTC. Filled out from reference TRBV9 and TRBJ2-5, the complete variable domain reads DSGVTQTPKHLITATGQRVTLRCSPRSGDLSVYWYQQSLDQGLQFLIQYYNGEERAKGNILERFSAQQFPDLHSELNLSSLELGDSALYFCASSVGQRPQETQYFGPGTRLLVL.

This rearrangement joins TRBV9 to TRBJ2-7; D perhaps matches TRBD2 (6 bases). From germline, CDR1 is SGDLS and CDR2 YYNGEE. This CDR3 region has 17 residues. V lost 0 bases, J lost 4 bases, and 20 bases lay in between. CDR3 DNA: TGTGCCAGCAGCGTAGCTCTTGGGCCGACTAGGCCTTACGAGCAGTACTTC. This gives the protein CASSVALGPTRPYEQYF.

The chain links TRBV18 to TRBJ2-5, with D possibly TRBD1 on 6 matching bases. Trimming removed 4 bases from V and 2 bases from J, with 14 bases in between. CDR3 length: 15 residues. Germline-derived CDR1 and CDR2 are KGHSH and LQKENI. CDR3 nucleotide sequence: TGTGCCAGCTCACAACAGGGTCCCCCACAAGAGACCCAGTACTTC. It codes for CASSQQGPPQETQYF.